The entry that follows covers one T cell receptor (beta chain) sequence. The antigen is undetermined. The germline V gene encodes CDR1 SGHTA and CDR2 FQGNSA. The CDR3 sequence is 17 residues long. V lost 3 bases and J lost 5; bases outside the gene matches: 10. Both 60 Vbeta primers and 13 Jbeta primers went into the PCR. In the original processing: Roughly 11 million shared chains were among around 80 million unique TCR beta chains counted in a later analysis. Profiling relied on immunoSEQ multiplex PCR, and the TCRdb table lists in-frame clones only, not all of them. That table gives V, J and clone size, and the DNA gave D and trimming. Among approximately 200,000 clones, 70% to 85% were seen once, and the ten largest hold roughly 0.1%. The data originate from a study of cytomegalovirus exposure and HLA in healthy donors. Study information: Earlier work reported 100 million or so unique TCR beta sequences from roughly 180 million T cells.

Study-wide results and limits: It was likely that a cluster of highly shared sequence variants was a sequencing artifact.

J is TRBJ2-5 and V is TRBV7-2, with 12 bases that match TRBD2. Sequences were obtained from PBMCs. This receptor was taken from a boy aged 2 to 10 in good health and CMV-seronegative. The chain's CDR3 is CASSFRLAGGPRETQYF. CDR3 DNA: TGTGCCAGCAGCTTCCGGCTAGCGGGGGGGCCGAGGGAGACCCAGTACTTC.